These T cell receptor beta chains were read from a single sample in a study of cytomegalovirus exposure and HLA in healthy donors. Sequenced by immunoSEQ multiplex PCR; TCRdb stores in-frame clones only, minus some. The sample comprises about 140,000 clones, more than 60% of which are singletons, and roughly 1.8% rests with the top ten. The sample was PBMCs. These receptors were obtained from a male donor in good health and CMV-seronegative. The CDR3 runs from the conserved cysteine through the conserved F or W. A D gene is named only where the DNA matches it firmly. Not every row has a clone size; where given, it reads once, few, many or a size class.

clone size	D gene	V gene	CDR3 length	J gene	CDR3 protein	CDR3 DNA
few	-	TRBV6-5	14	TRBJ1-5	CASSRGAIVEPQHF	TGTGCCAGCAGTCGGGGGGCGATAGTAGAGCCCCAGCATTTT
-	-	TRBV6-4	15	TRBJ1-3	CASSSWRDRGNTIYF	TGTGCCAGCAGTAGTTGGAGAGACCGAGGAAACACCATATATTTT
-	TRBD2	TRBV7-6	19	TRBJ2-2	CASSLVGTSGGANTGELFF	TGTGCCAGCAGCTTAGTTGGGACTAGCGGGGGTGCGAACACCGGGGAGCTGTTTTTT
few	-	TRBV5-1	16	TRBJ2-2	CASSLAGPANTGELFF	TGCGCCAGCAGCTTAGCAGGGCCCGCGAACACCGGGGAGCTGTTTTTT
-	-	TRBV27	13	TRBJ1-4	CASRGLWDEKLFF	TGTGCCAGCAGGGGGCTGTGGGATGAAAAACTGTTTTTT
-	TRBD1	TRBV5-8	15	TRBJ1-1	CASSLEGGANTEAFF	TGTGCCAGCAGCTTGGAAGGGGGCGCGAACACTGAAGCTTTCTTT
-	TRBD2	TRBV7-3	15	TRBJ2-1	CASSETSGGYNEQFF	TGTGCCAGCAGCGAGACTAGCGGGGGCTACAATGAGCAGTTCTTC
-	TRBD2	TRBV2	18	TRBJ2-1	CARDGSGGPFSSYNEQFF	TGTGCCAGGGACGGGAGCGGGGGCCCTTTCAGCTCCTACAATGAGCAGTTCTTC
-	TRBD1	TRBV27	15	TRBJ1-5	CASSLSWDSYQPQHF	TGTGCCAGCAGTTTATCCTGGGACAGTTATCAGCCCCAGCATTTT
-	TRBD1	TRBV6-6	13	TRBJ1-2	CASSFQGAEGYTF	TGTGCCAGCAGTTTCCAGGGGGCGGAGGGCTACACCTTC
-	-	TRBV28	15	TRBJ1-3	CASSFDFGVGNTIYF	TGTGCCAGCAGTTTTGACTTCGGGGTTGGAAACACCATATATTTT
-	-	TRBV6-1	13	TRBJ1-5	CASSIQRDQPQHF	TGTGCCAGCAGTATCCAACGGGATCAGCCCCAGCATTTT
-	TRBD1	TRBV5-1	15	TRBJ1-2	CASSGRTGGDYGYTF	TGCGCCAGCAGCGGTCGGACAGGGGGGGACTATGGCTACACCTTC
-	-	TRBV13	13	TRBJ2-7	CASYRQGYYEQYF	TGTGCCTCCTATCGGCAGGGGTATTACGAGCAGTACTTC
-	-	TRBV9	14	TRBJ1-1	CASSVLLDTRPAFF	TGTGCCAGCAGCGTCCTACTTGACACCCGTCCGGCTTTCTTT
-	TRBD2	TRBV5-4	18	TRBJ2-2	CASSKLAGGPSFGGELFF	TGTGCCAGCAGCAAACTAGCGGGGGGCCCCTCTTTCGGCGGGGAGCTGTTTTTT
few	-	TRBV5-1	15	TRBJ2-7	CASSLVGGHSYEQYF	TGCGCCAGCAGCTTGGTCGGGGGGCACTCCTACGAGCAGTACTTC
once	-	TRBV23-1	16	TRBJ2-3	CASTTQGGVRTDTQYF	TGCGCCAGCACGACACAGGGTGGGGTACGCACAGATACGCAGTATTTT
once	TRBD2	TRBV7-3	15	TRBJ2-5	CASSREGGTVQTQYF	TGTGCCAGCAGCCGGGAGGGGGGCACAGTCCAGACCCAGTACTTC
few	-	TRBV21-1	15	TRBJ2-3	CASSKAGRSTDTQYF	TGTGCCAGCAGCAAAGCTGGCAGAAGCACAGATACGCAGTATTTT
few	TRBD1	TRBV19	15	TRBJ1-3	CASSLTGEGGNTIYF	TGTGCCAGTAGCCTAACAGGGGAAGGAGGAAACACCATATATTTT
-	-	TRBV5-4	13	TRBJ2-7	CASSFQGSYEQYF	TGTGCCAGCAGCTTTCAGGGTTCCTACGAGCAGTACTTC
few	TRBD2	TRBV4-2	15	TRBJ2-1	CASSQGLAEGNEQFF	TGTGCCAGCAGCCAGGGACTAGCGGAAGGTAATGAGCAGTTCTTC
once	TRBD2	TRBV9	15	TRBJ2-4	CASSVGEGKRNIQYF	TGTGCCAGCAGCGTGGGGGAGGGGAAGAGAAACATTCAGTACTTC
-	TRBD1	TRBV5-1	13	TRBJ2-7	CASRAGGSYEQYF	TGCGCCAGCAGGGCAGGGGGCTCCTACGAGCAGTACTTC
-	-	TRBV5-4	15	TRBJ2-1	CASTKDGTQYNEQFF	TGTGCCAGCACCAAAGACGGGACACAGTACAATGAGCAGTTCTTC
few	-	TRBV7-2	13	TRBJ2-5	CASSPGHQETQYF	TGTGCCAGCAGCCCTGGGCACCAAGAGACCCAGTACTTC
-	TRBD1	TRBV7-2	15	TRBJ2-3	CASSRQGVSTDTQYF	TGTGCCAGCAGCCGACAGGGAGTTAGTACAGATACGCAGTATTTT
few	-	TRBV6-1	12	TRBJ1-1	CASSVFLVGAFF	TGTGCCAGCAGTGTTTTTTTGGTCGGAGCTTTCTTT
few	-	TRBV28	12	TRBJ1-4	CASKAGNEKLFF	TGTGCCAGCAAGGCGGGTAATGAAAAACTGTTTTTT
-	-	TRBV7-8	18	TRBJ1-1	CASSSRLNRDHLYTEAFF	TGTGCCAGCAGCTCGAGACTAAACAGGGACCACTTGTACACTGAAGCTTTCTTT
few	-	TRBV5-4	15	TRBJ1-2	CASSLAGRNPYGYTF	TGTGCCAGCAGCTTGGCCGGGAGGAACCCTTATGGCTACACCTTC
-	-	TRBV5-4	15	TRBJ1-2	CASSLGPDSNYGYTF	TGTGCCAGCAGCTTGGGACCGGACAGTAACTATGGCTACACCTTC
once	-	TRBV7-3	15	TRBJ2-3	CASSSSGKSTDTQYF	TGTGCCAGCAGCAGTAGCGGAAAGTCCACAGATACGCAGTATTTT
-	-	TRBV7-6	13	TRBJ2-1	CASSLDTNNEQFF	TGTGCCAGCAGCTTAGACACGAACAATGAGCAGTTCTTC
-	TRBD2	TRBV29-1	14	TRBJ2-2	CSVARGGAGGELFF	TGCAGCGTTGCTCGCGGGGGGGCGGGCGGGGAGCTGTTTTTT
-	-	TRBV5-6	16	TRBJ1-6	CASSWGRAGVNSPLHF	TGTGCCAGCAGCTGGGGCAGGGCGGGGGTCAATTCACCCCTCCACTTT
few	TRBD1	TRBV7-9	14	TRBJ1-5	CASSSQGSNQPQHF	TGTGCCAGCAGCTCACAGGGGAGCAATCAGCCCCAGCATTTT
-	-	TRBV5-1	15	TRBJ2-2	CASSLLQGNTGELFF	TGCGCCAGCAGCCTTTTACAGGGGAACACCGGGGAGCTGTTTTTT
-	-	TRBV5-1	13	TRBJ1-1	CASSPSTNTEAFF	TGCGCCAGCAGCCCGTCAACAAACACTGAAGCTTTCTTT
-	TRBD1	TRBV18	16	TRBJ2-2	CASSPPGTGGAGELFF	TGTGCCAGCTCACCTCCCGGGACAGGGGGTGCCGGGGAGCTGTTTTTT
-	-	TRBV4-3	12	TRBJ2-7	CASSPQGGEQYF	TGCGCCAGCAGCCCGCAGGGCGGCGAGCAGTACTTC
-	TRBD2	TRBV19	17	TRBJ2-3	CAASGGELVGSTDTQYF	TGTGCCGCTAGCGGGGGGGAATTAGTAGGCAGCACAGATACGCAGTATTTT
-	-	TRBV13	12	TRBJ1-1	CASSGDRREAFF	TGTGCCAGCAGCGGTGACAGGCGTGAAGCTTTCTTT
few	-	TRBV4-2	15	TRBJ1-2	CPSSQTRQDLYGYTF	TGTCCCAGCAGCCAAACACGTCAGGACTTATATGGCTACACCTTC
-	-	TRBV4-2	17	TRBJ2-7	CASSQDTPAGSSYEQYF	TGTGCCAGCAGCCAAGACACCCCGGCGGGGTCCTCCTACGAGCAGTACTTC
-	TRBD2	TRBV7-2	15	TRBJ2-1	CASSSSGGAYNEQFF	TGTGCCAGCAGCTCAAGCGGGGGGGCCTACAATGAGCAGTTCTTC
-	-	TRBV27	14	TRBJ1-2	CASTRAGSNYGYTF	TGTGCCAGTACACGGGCAGGGTCTAACTATGGCTACACCTTC
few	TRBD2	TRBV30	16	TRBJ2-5	CAWSVLAGGPGETQYF	TGTGCCTGGAGTGTACTAGCGGGGGGCCCGGGGGAGACCCAGTACTTC
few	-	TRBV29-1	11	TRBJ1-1	CSVGRNTEAFF	TGCAGCGTTGGGAGGAACACTGAAGCTTTCTTT
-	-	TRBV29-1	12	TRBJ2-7	CSVGGEVYEQYF	TGCAGCGTTGGGGGGGAAGTCTACGAGCAGTACTTC
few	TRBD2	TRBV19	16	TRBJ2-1	CASSSGLAKPYNEQFF	TGTGCCAGTAGTTCGGGACTAGCGAAGCCCTACAATGAGCAGTTCTTC
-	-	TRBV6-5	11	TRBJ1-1	CASRRSGEAFF	TGTGCCAGCAGGCGGAGTGGGGAGGCTTTCTTT
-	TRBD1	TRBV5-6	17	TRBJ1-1	CASSFILKQGMNTEAFF	TGTGCCAGCAGCTTCATCCTCAAACAGGGGATGAACACTGAAGCTTTCTTT
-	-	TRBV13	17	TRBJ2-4	CASSGSGGSVAKNIQYF	TGTGCCAGCAGCGGGAGTGGAGGGTCGGTAGCCAAAAACATTCAGTACTTC
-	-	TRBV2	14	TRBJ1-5	CASSPQGTNQPQHF	TGTGCCAGCAGCCCACAGGGTACAAATCAGCCCCAGCATTTT
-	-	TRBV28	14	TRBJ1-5	CASSPSTGNQPQHF	TGTGCCAGCAGTCCGTCCACAGGAAATCAGCCCCAGCATTTT